The 19 T cell receptor beta chains given below trace back to one sample, sequenced in a study of cytomegalovirus exposure and HLA in healthy donors. It was with 60 Vbeta and 13 Jbeta primers that the PCR ran. Some clones are missing from TCRdb's copy, which holds only in-frame ones; the method was immunoSEQ multiplex PCR. Here the sample spans 150,000 to 200,000 clones, 60% to 85% being singletons. Sequencing was done on a sample of PBMCs. Every receptor here comes from a woman in her 30s in good health and CMV-seronegative.

The chain links TRBV15 to TRBJ1-3; 8 positions agree with TRBD1. There are 15 residues in the CDR3. Per germline, CDR1 LNHNV and CDR2 YYDKDF (reference sequence). The ends lost 1 base at V and 3 bases at J; junction bases unmatched: 2. DNA for the CDR3: TGTGCCACCAGCAGAGGGACAGGGATTGGAAACACCATATATTTT. It is translated as CATSRGTGIGNTIYF.

Comments on this clone: At the DNA level, this CDR3 is encoded by other sequences in the same sample as well. J is TRBJ2-3 and V is TRBV5-1; D is perhaps TRBD2 (6 bases). The CDR3 extends over 14 amino acids. Trimming took off 4 bases at V and 1 base at J, with 10 bases between the two ends. Germline CDR1 reads SGHRS; CDR2 reads YFSETQ. CDR3 sequence (DNA): TGCGCCAGCAGCCTGGGGACTCGCACAGATACGCAGTATTTT. It codes for CASSLGTRTDTQYF.

As to this clone: Compared with germline, one end of the junction differs, possibly owing to a read error. This chain joins TRBV4-1 and TRBJ1-3, with TRBD1 matching over 7 bases. Per the germline V gene, CDR1 is MGHRA and CDR2 is YSYEKL. CDR3 size: 18 residues. CDR3 nucleotides: TGCGCCAGCAGCTCCTCGACAGGGCCGGGTCCCGGTGGAAACGCCATATATTTT. It encodes CASSSSTGPGPGGNAIYF.

The rearrangement uses TRBV19 and TRBJ2-1; possibly TRBD2 for D (7 bases). There are 16 residues in the CDR3. CDR1 is LNHDA, CDR2 SQIVND, per germline (reference sequence). The ends were cut back, 5 bases at V and 0 bases at J, with 14 bases in the middle. The CDR3 DNA reads as TGTGCCAGTAGTCCCCTGCGGGGGCCCTCCTACAATGAGCAGTTCTTC. Its translation is CASSPLRGPSYNEQFF.

This chain joins TRBV7-9 and TRBJ2-2; TRBD2 matches at 8 bases. Germline-derived CDR1 and CDR2 are SEHNR and FQNEAQ (reference sequence). The junction had 4 bases not matched to a gene; V was cut back by 4 bases and J by 0 bases. The CDR3 sequence is 16 residues long. CDR3 sequence reads: CASSYQRGPNTGELFF. The DNA of the CDR3 is TGTGCCAGCAGCTATCAGCGGGGGCCGAACACCGGGGAGCTGTTTTTT.

The chain joins TRBV18 to TRBJ1-4; weak D call: TRBD1 (5 bases). V lost 3 bases and J 2 bases, leaving 13 bases between the germline ends. Germline V CDR1 and CDR2: KGHSH, LQKENI. The CDR3 consists of 16 residues. The CDR3 DNA reads TGTGCCAGCTCACCGACAGCGCGGGGGACTAATGAAAAACTGTTTTTT. Protein sequence: CASSPTARGTNEKLFF.

The chain has TRBV6-5 and TRBJ1-2, with a tentative D call TRBD1 (5 bases). The V and J ends lost 0 bases and 5 bases respectively, with 13 bases between them. CDR1 is MNHEY and CDR2 is SVGAGI in the germline V gene. The CDR3 covers 15 residues. In DNA, the CDR3 is TGTGCCAGCAGTTACTCGTTTTGGCAGGGTTATGGCTACACCTTC. It specifies CASSYSFWQGYGYTF.

V and J are TRBV5-1 and TRBJ1-1, with D unclear. CDR3 length: 12 amino acids. Germline-derived CDR1 and CDR2 are SGHRS and YFSETQ. V was pared by 0 bases and J by 5 bases, with 5 bases between. CDR3 coding DNA: TGCGCCAGCAGCTTGGACTTAACTGAAGCTTTCTTT. Translation: CASSLDLTEAFF.

For this clone: The junction departs from the called germline gene at one end, perhaps through a read error. The sample carries other DNA sequences with the same CDR3. This chain uses TRBV6-5 with TRBJ2-2; 12 nucleotides match TRBD2. Germline V gene sequence: CDR1 MNHEY, CDR2 SVGAGI. The CDR3 contains 15 residues. In DNA, the CDR3 is TGTGCTAGCAGGTGGACTAGCGGGGTGGGCGGGGAGCTGTTTTTT. Protein product: CASRWTSGVGGELFF.

This chain uses TRBV5-1 with TRBJ2-7, with D possibly matching TRBD2 (6 bases). Germline V gene lookup returns CDR1 SGHRS and CDR2 YFSETQ. The CDR3 is 13 amino acids. Trimming left V 2 bases short and J 4 bases short, with 10 bases between. CDR3 bases: TGCGCCAGCAGCTTTGGGACTGGTTACGAGCAGTACTTC. Protein: CASSFGTGYEQYF.

The V gene is TRBV5-4, the J gene TRBJ2-3; 8 bases map to TRBD2. CDR1 is SGHNT, CDR2 YYREEE, per germline (reference sequence). V trimming: 0 bases; J trimming: 4 bases; junction bases outside the gene matches: 7. This CDR3 spans 16 amino acids. In nucleotides, the CDR3 is TGTGCCAGCAGCTTGGGAGCGCGGGGGGAGGCAGATACGCAGTATTTT. Translation gives CASSLGARGEADTQYF.

This clone was observed a few times. This chain uses TRBV5-6 with TRBJ1-5, with TRBD1 as a possible D gene (5 bases). Germline-derived CDR1 and CDR2 are SGHDT and YYEEEE. Between the trimmed V and J ends, which lost 4 bases and 7 bases, there was a span of 12 bases. The CDR3 sequence is 13 residues long. The CDR3 DNA reads TGTGCCAGCAGCGTGGGGCGCGGACAGCCCCAGCATTTT. Translation gives CASSVGRGQPQHF.

The rearrangement links TRBV19 to TRBJ2-1; 8 bases are shared with TRBD2. The length of the CDR3 is 14 residues. Per the germline V gene, CDR1 is LNHDA and CDR2 is SQIVND (reference sequence). V trimming: 3 bases; J trimming: 2 bases; junction bases outside the gene matches: 0. The CDR3 protein is CASSISGAYNEQFF. CDR3 DNA sequence: TGTGCCAGTAGTATTAGCGGGGCCTACAATGAGCAGTTCTTC.

The chain links TRBV5-4 to TRBJ1-6; no definite D call. V lost 0 bases to trimming and J lost 9 bases, with 13 bases between them. The CDR3 covers 15 residues. Germline values: CDR1 SGHNT, CDR2 YYREEE (reference sequence). The CDR3 reads CASSLESGRTSPLHF. DNA for the CDR3: TGTGCCAGCAGCTTGGAGTCCGGGAGGACTTCACCCCTCCACTTT.

The count of this clone is one. J is TRBJ2-7 and V is TRBV5-1; 7 bases line up with TRBD2. The CDR3 sequence is 14 residues long. Germline V lookup: CDR1 SGHRS, CDR2 YFSETQ. Trimming removed 4 bases from V and 4 bases from J; junction bases left unmatched: 8. Here the CDR3 reads CASSQTSFLYEQYF. Here the CDR3 DNA reads TGCGCCAGCAGCCAGACTAGCTTTTTGTACGAGCAGTACTTC.

The chain carries TRBV7-9 and TRBJ1-2; a weak D match, TRBD1 (5 bases). V lost 4 bases and J lost 4, with 13 bases in between. CDR3 length: 14 amino acids. CDR1 and CDR2 from the germline V gene are SEHNR and FQNEAQ (reference sequence). The CDR3 protein is CASSYSPDSYGYTF. The CDR3 coding sequence is TGTGCCAGCAGCTATTCCCCTGACAGCTATGGCTACACCTTC.

This rearrangement joins TRBV4-2 to TRBJ1-1; D perhaps matches TRBD1 (6 bases). CDR1 and CDR2 from the germline V gene are LGHNA and YNFKEQ. The CDR3 is made up of 13 amino acids. Trimming pared 5 bases from V and 11 bases from J, leaving 18 bases between. This CDR3 is CASSALGAPRAFF. In nucleotides, the CDR3 is TGTGCCAGCAGCGCCCTGGGGGCTCCGCGGGCTTTCTTT.

The chain uses TRBV5-1 and TRBJ1-6; 7 nucleotides agree with TRBD1. The length of the CDR3 is 18 residues. With 4 bases clipped from V and 0 bases from J, the junction kept 10 bases outside the gene matches. The germline CDR1 and CDR2 sequences are SGHRS and YFSETQ. The CDR3 bases are TGCGCCAGCAGCCCCCGGACAGGCCTCAGCTCCTATAATTCACCCCTCCACTTT. Residues: CASSPRTGLSSYNSPLHF. Complete variable domain (other parts from reference TRBV5-1 and TRBJ1-6): KAGVTQTPRYLIKTRGQQVTLSCSPISGHRSVSWYQQTPGQGLQFLFEYFSETQRNKGNFPGRFSGRQFSNSRSEMNVSTLELGDSALYLCASSPRTGLSSYNSPLHFGNGTRLTVT.

V is TRBV7-8 and J is TRBJ1-5; 8 positions agree with TRBD1. The CDR3 contains 18 residues. The V segment lost 2 bases and the J segment 0 bases; nucleotides outside the gene matches: 9. Per germline, CDR1 SGHVS and CDR2 FQNEAQ. The CDR3 region has the DNA TGTGCCAGCAGCTTATACCCATCGACAGGGGATAGCAATCAGCCCCAGCATTTT. It yields the protein CASSLYPSTGDSNQPQHF.